A selection of T cell receptor beta chains follows, all from one sample in a study of cytomegalovirus exposure and HLA in healthy donors. Sequencing was performed with immunoSEQ multiplex PCR; in TCRdb, only in-frame clones are kept and a portion is missing. The sample lists tens of thousands of clones; about 66% were seen once. The specimen was PBMCs. These receptor sequences come from a boy younger than 18 in good health and CMV-seropositive. Each CDR3 is given with its conserved first and last residue. The order of the fields is CDR3 DNA, CDR3 protein, D gene, clone size, V gene, CDR3 length, J gene. D genes are given only for firm matches. Expanded clones get a size class; other rows say once, few or many, or leave the size out.

TGCAGTGCTTGGACTAGCGGGAGGCAACTCTTC | CSAWTSGRQLF | TRBD2 | . | TRBV20-1 | 11 | TRBJ2-1
TGCGCCAGCAGCCAATCCCGAAAAAGGGGCACTGAAGCTTTCTTT | CASSQSRKRGTEAFF | . | . | TRBV4-3 | 15 | TRBJ1-1
TGTGCCAGCAGTGAATCCCGACAGGGAGATGGCTACACCTTC | CASSESRQGDGYTF | TRBD1 | . | TRBV2 | 14 | TRBJ1-2
TGCGCCAGCAGCTTGGAGGGGGTGGGCACTGAAGCTTTCTTT | CASSLEGVGTEAFF | . | . | TRBV5-1 | 14 | TRBJ1-1
TGTGCCAGCAGTTATGGCCCCAGCGAGCAGTACTTC | CASSYGPSEQYF | . | . | TRBV6-6 | 12 | TRBJ2-7
TGTGCCAGCAGCTTAGAGCAGGGGGCGGGTGAAGCTTTCTTT | CASSLEQGAGEAFF | TRBD1 | . | TRBV7-9 | 14 | TRBJ1-1
TGTGCCAGCAGCTTAACTATTAGACAGGGAGTAACTGAAGCTTTCTTT | CASSLTIRQGVTEAFF | TRBD1 | . | TRBV5-5 | 16 | TRBJ1-1
TGTGCCAGTAGTATAGGTCCCGGGACTCCACCTGAAGCTTTCTTT | CASSIGPGTPPEAFF | . | . | TRBV19 | 15 | TRBJ1-1
TGTGCCAGCAGTGACTCGGAGGGGTCGGGTTCACCCCTCCACTTT | CASSDSEGSGSPLHF | . | . | TRBV6-4 | 15 | TRBJ1-6
TGTGCCAGCAGCTTAGGGGCGGGTCCCTCCTACGAGCAGTACTTC | CASSLGAGPSYEQYF | . | few | TRBV7-2 | 15 | TRBJ2-7
TGTGCCGAAAACGATCAACACTACGGCTACACCTTC | CAENDQHYGYTF | . | few | TRBV6-5 | 12 | TRBJ1-2
TGCAGCGGATATGCGGATACTGAAGCTTTCTTT | CSGYADTEAFF | . | . | TRBV29-1 | 11 | TRBJ1-1
TGTGCCAGCAGCTTAGCCGACTCCCAAGTTAGCACAGATACGCAGTATTTT | CASSLADSQVSTDTQYF | . | . | TRBV7-8 | 17 | TRBJ2-3
TGTGCCTGGAGTGTGACAGGGGTTGGAAACACCATATATTTT | CAWSVTGVGNTIYF | TRBD1 | . | TRBV30 | 14 | TRBJ1-3
TGTGCCAGTAGTGTCTTTAATCCCTACTCTGGAAACACCATATATTTT | CASSVFNPYSGNTIYF | . | . | TRBV19 | 16 | TRBJ1-3
TGTGCCAGCAGCTCGACGGACAATCGCTACGAGCAGTACTTC | CASSSTDNRYEQYF | . | . | TRBV6-6 | 14 | TRBJ2-7
TGCGTCTGGGCGGGAGCTCCTCGCGAGCAGTACTTC | CVWAGAPREQYF | TRBD2 | few | TRBV29-1 | 12 | TRBJ2-7
TGTGCTAGCAACTCGAGGGCTAGCGGGTACAATGAGCAGTTCTTC | CASNSRASGYNEQFF | TRBD2 | . | TRBV7-7 | 15 | TRBJ2-1
TGTGCCAGCAGCTTACCCTCAGGGGGCGAAAAACTGTTTTTT | CASSLPSGGEKLFF | TRBD1 | . | TRBV11-2 | 14 | TRBJ1-4
TGCGCCAGCAGCCAAGACGAAAAGCGGGAGGGCCCGGGCTACGAGCAGTACTTC | CASSQDEKREGPGYEQYF | TRBD2 | . | TRBV4-3 | 18 | TRBJ2-7
TGCGCCAGCAGCCAAGATTTCCAGGGGGGCACAGATACGCAGTATTTT | CASSQDFQGGTDTQYF | TRBD1 | . | TRBV4-3 | 16 | TRBJ2-3
TGCAGCGTTGAAGTGCCGGGACAGGGAGTTGGCGAGCAGTACTTC | CSVEVPGQGVGEQYF | TRBD1 | . | TRBV29-1 | 15 | TRBJ2-7
TGTGCCTGGAGTGTTAGGACAGGGAATCAGCCCCAGCATTTT | CAWSVRTGNQPQHF | TRBD1 | . | TRBV30 | 14 | TRBJ1-5
TGTGCCAGCAGCGCAAATGGGACAGATAGGCAGCCCCAGAATTTT | CASSANGTDRQPQNF | TRBD1 | . | TRBV7-9 | 15 | TRBJ1-5
TGTGCCAGCAGCTCCGGGACTAGCGGACACAATGAGCAGTTCTTC | CASSSGTSGHNEQFF | TRBD2 | few | TRBV5-4 | 15 | TRBJ2-1
TGCGCCAGCAGCCCCCGAAGCGGGACAGGGGGCTACGAGCAGTACTTC | CASSPRSGTGGYEQYF | TRBD1 | . | TRBV4-3 | 16 | TRBJ2-7
TGTGCCAGCAGCCAAGCGGGCTCCTCTAATGAAAAACTGTTTTTT | CASSQAGSSNEKLFF | . | . | TRBV28 | 15 | TRBJ1-4
TGCAGCGTTGATTTGGGGCGGGGGACCACAGATACGCAGTATTTT | CSVDLGRGTTDTQYF | TRBD2 | . | TRBV29-1 | 15 | TRBJ2-3